The present TCR beta chain was sequenced within a study of CD8+CD57+ T cells in acquired aplastic anemia. Study overall: DNA per sorted CD4+ or CD8+ sample ranged about 0.2 to 30 ug, averaging about 3 ug. General observations from the study: There were roughly 28 CD8+ CDR3 sequences that occurred in both patients and controls. Significant differences in CD8+ Simpson's diversity were not observed between patients and controls.

Flow cytometry had shown expanded CD8+CD57+ cells in the patients chosen for sequencing. The enrolled patients all had severe acquired aplastic anemia. A note on this clonotype: No antigen is known for it.

According to the study, genomic DNA was the template for TCR beta VDJ and CDR3 profiling. TCRdb redid the calling of the reads with MiXCR, one entry per CDR3 protein. The table has about 190,000 distinct CDR3 sequences, roughly half seen once. Trimming cost V 10 bases and J 6 bases; bases outside gene matches: 17. The CDR3 length is 15 residues. Per the germline V gene, CDR1 is ENHRY and CDR2 is SYGVKD. Sequencing was carried out using sorted CD4+, CD8+, or CD8+CD57+ T cells (not recorded which) from PBMCs. The clonotype originates from a human donor with aplastic anemia. The chain employs TRBV10-3 and TRBJ2-7; the match to TRBD1 covers 8 bases. DNA for the CDR3: TGTGCCAGCAGCAATACGGGACAGGTGCTGGGCGAGCAGTACTTC. Residues: CASSNTGQVLGEQYF.